The following is a TCR beta chain sequence with its context. Its antigen is undetermined. This CDR3 is built from 17 residues. The germline V gene encodes CDR1 SGHTA and CDR2 FQGTGA. The sample originates from a study of CXCR3-negative and CXCR3-positive naive CD8 T cells. 5' RACE with UMI labels generated the TRB cDNA libraries. With the 5' RACE reads reprocessed, TCRdb shows one record per CDR3 protein and no DNA. This table holds about 150,000 distinct CDR3 sequences. Study outcomes and limitations: TRB CDR3 hydrophobicity was greater in CXCR3-positive naive cells than in CXCR3-negative naive cells.

Each CD8+ T cell subset was flow-sorted in triplicate. Every sort contained 300,000 cells. This TCR was recovered from a human donor in good health. Some clones in this sample may be carry-over from other donors' samples. The chain couples TRBV7-3 to TRBJ2-1; TCRdb's D gene call, TRBD2, goes unchecked for lack of DNA. What was sequenced was naive CXCR3+ CD8+ T cells from blood. As for subset: CD45RO-CCR7+CD27+CD95- naive CD8+ T cells expressing CXCR3 (TNR3+). CDR3 sequence: CASSPTVSSGTNNEQFF.